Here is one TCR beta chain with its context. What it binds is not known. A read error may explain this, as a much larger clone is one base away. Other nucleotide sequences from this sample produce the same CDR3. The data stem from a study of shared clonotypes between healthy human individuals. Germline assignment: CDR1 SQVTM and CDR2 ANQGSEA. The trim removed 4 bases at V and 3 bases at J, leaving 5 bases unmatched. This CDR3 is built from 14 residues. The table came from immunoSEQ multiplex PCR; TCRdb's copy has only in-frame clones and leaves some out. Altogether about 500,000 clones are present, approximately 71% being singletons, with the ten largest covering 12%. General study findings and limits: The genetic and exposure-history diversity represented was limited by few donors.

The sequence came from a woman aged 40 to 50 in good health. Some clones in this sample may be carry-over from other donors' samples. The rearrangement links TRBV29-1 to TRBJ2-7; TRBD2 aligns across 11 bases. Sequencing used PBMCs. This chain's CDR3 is CSVGVAGGVYEQYF. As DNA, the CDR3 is TGCAGCGTTGGGGTAGCGGGAGGGGTCTACGAGCAGTACTTC.